The 8 T cell receptor beta chains presented below share a single source sample, sequenced in a study of Ad26.COV2.S vaccination and SARS-CoV-2 variants. The protocol was immunoSEQ multiplex PCR, while the TCRdb copy is restricted to in-frame clones and leaves out a portion. This sample yields 350,000 to 450,000 clones, of which around nine tenths are seen a single time; 1.5% to 2% belongs to the top ten. Treatment in this sample: roughly 18 received Ad26.COV2.S at low or high dose, single or two shots; about 5 received placebo; per-sample allocation not given. Specimens were obtained on day 63 following the first vaccine or placebo injection. The starting material was peripheral blood, obtained in a trial of Ad26.COV2.S vaccine versus placebo. The receptors derive from a person between 18 and 59 years old who received the Ad26.COV2.S COVID-19 vaccine or a placebo.

The genes are TRBV5-1 and TRBJ2-3; 7 bases agree with TRBD2. CDR3 size: 15 residues. V lost 0 bases, J lost 5 bases, and 6 bases stayed unmatched. The V gene's germline CDR1 is SGHRS and CDR2 YFSETQ. Here the CDR3 DNA reads TGCGCCAGCAGCTTGGAGGCTAGCGGTGGAGATACGCAGTATTTT. As protein: CASSLEASGGDTQYF.

The chain uses TRBV6-4 and TRBJ1-1; D is uncertain. CDR3 length equals 15 residues. The V and J ends lost 2 bases and 3 bases respectively, with 13 bases between them. In germline, CDR1 is MRHNA, CDR2 SNTAGT. The CDR3 DNA sequence: TGTGCCAGCAGTGACATACTTTCTTCGGACACTGAAGCTTTCTTT. Translation: CASSDILSSDTEAFF.

This chain uses TRBV6-5 with TRBJ1-6; TRBD1 agrees at 8 bases. The CDR3 loop spans 14 amino acids. CDR1 and CDR2 (germline): MNHEY, SVGAGI. V shed 8 bases, J shed 9 bases, and the junction held 9 bases outside the gene matches. CDR3 in amino acids: CASARTGGGSPLHF. The CDR3 DNA reads as TGTGCCAGCGCCCGAACAGGGGGTGGTTCACCCCTCCACTTT.

The genes are TRBV27 and TRBJ2-3, with a weak D call TRBD2 (6 bases). This CDR3 is built from 15 residues. V gave up 2 bases and J gave up 4 bases, with 13 bases separating them. Germline lookup yields CDR1 MNHEY and CDR2 SMNVEV (reference sequence). Here the CDR3 DNA reads TGTGCCAGCAGTTTACCGCGGGGTAGCGCAGATACGCAGTATTTT. Translation: CASSLPRGSADTQYF.

This clone was observed once. This rearrangement joins TRBV25-1 to TRBJ2-1, with 10 bases fitting TRBD2. The CDR3 is 13 residues long. Germline CDR1 is MGHDK and CDR2 is SYGVNS. Germline trimming cut 8 bases from V and 4 bases from J; bases unmatched to any gene: 2. The CDR3 nucleotides read TGTGCCAGCGGGACTAGCGATTACAATGAGCAGTTCTTC. Residues: CASGTSDYNEQFF.

The chain employs TRBV11-2 and TRBJ2-1; 8 positions agree with TRBD1. The V gene end was trimmed by 4 bases and the J gene end by 8 bases; junction bases not matched to a gene: 13. The length of the CDR3 is 16 residues. CDR1 and CDR2 (germline): SGHAT, FQNNGV. The CDR3: CASSSVDRGKRDEQFF. The CDR3 nucleotides read TGTGCCAGCAGCTCTGTCGACAGGGGCAAACGGGATGAGCAGTTCTTC.

This chain joins TRBV6-5 and TRBJ2-1; 8 positions match TRBD1. The germline CDR1 and CDR2 sequences are MNHEY and SVGAGI. The CDR3 runs to 15 residues. V lost 6 bases and J lost 8; bases outside the gene matches: 12. The CDR3, as DNA: TGTGCCAGCAGCCTGACAGGGGCAATGATCGATGAGCAGTTCTTC. It translates to CASSLTGAMIDEQFF.

This clone was recorded once. The gene calls are TRBV10-2 and TRBJ2-5, with 7 bases matching TRBD1. The CDR3 is 14 amino acids. V shed 3 bases, J shed 7 bases, and the junction held 8 bases outside the gene matches. Germline loops: CDR1 WSHSY, CDR2 SAAADI. The CDR3 region is CASSESGGVVTQYF. Here the CDR3 DNA reads TGCGCCAGCAGTGAATCAGGGGGAGTGGTGACCCAGTACTTC.